These T cell receptor beta chains were read from a single sample in a study of T cells after yellow fever vaccination. TCRdb used MiXCR to reprocess the 5' RACE reads, holding one entry per CDR3 protein. The sample yields under 600,000 distinct CDR3 sequences, around a fifth seen once. The sample here was PBMCs, taken 21 days after the first yellow fever vaccination. The source is a man aged 18 to 30 who received the YFV17D yellow fever vaccine. CDR3s include the opening cysteine and the closing phenylalanine or tryptophan. Each record gives: V gene, CDR3 protein.

TRBV7-3 | CASTLAGADTQYF
TRBV4-2 | CASSHRTSGGVDTQYF
TRBV9 | CASSERETSPYNEQFF
TRBV7-2 | CASSLRTDTQYF
TRBV11-3 | CASSPGRLGGNEQFF
TRBV6-5 | CASSYTIGSGGMGTQYF
TRBV4-3 | CACSQMLAGDLSTDTQYF
TRBV6-1 | CASSPQGEVSPLHF
TRBV5-1 | CASSFSGTAMNSPLHF
TRBV12-3/TRBV12-4 | CASGLSRLAQHF
TRBV7-2 | CASSPGTVFLAKNIQYF
TRBV10-3 | CAISGGTGYQPQHF
TRBV3-1 | CASSQDWHAFF
TRBV12-3/TRBV12-4 | CASSFSRAELANYGYTF
TRBV12-3/TRBV12-4 | CASRPSWRGLEKLFF
TRBV6-2/TRBV6-3 | CASSYSNIGQGNTEAFF
TRBV20-1 | CSAKAAAGTPTGELFF
TRBV4-1 | CASSQRSAGEKETQYF
TRBV5-6 | CASSLGQGFTYEQYF
TRBV4-1 | CASSQGIGGSSNEKLFF
TRBV5-1 | CASSLGDATETQYF
TRBV5-1 | CASSLALSTDTQYF
TRBV12-3/TRBV12-4 | CASNSGQGQTQYF
TRBV4-3 | CASSQLGDRKNTEAFF
TRBV7-3 | CASSQGAWTEAFF
TRBV21-1 | CASSKAARAGDQPQHF
TRBV4-3 | CASSRINPGQNSGYTF
TRBV24-1 | CATSGPINEQFF
TRBV9 | CASSGGPGGGETQYF
TRBV7-2 | CASSLVLASYEQYF
TRBV5-4 | CASSLRLAGGLYEQYF
TRBV4-1 | CASSQDQSQTQYF
TRBV20-1 | CSASGRKLAGVFDTQYF
TRBV20-1 | CSASAPGLGYSDTQYF
TRBV20-1 | CSARGGPSGGLQSDTQYF
TRBV6-1 | CASSPGTGNRRSSYNEQFF
TRBV29-1 | CSAIGMNTEAFF
TRBV5-1 | CASSLALAEETQYF
TRBV5-1 | CASSLRTSGGPWDEQYF
TRBV20-1 | CSARDGTTTEAFF
TRBV11-2 | CASSGGGPTNEKRFF
TRBV12-3/TRBV12-4 | CASRVQGATGNTIYF
TRBV27 | CASSSQDWGGYTF
TRBV14 | CASSHRGWAGELFF
TRBV3-1 | CASSQSATGNTIYF
TRBV29-1 | CSVDGRLGSYNEQFF
TRBV6-2/TRBV6-3 | CASSYTPDRRNTEAFF
TRBV5-1 | CASSFMTGANTGELFF
TRBV2 | CASRSTVTSAFSSYNEQFF
TRBV20-1 | CSARDAVKGSPLHF
TRBV5-6 | CASSFPGGREQYF
TRBV18 | CASSPSEDTEAFF
TRBV14 | CASSRQTQETQYF
TRBV27 | CASSFGGSSGADTQYF
TRBV24-1 | CATSGTGGYNEQFF
TRBV20-1 | CSARDGRALGGETQYF
TRBV29-1 | CSVGGDRGSETQYF
TRBV29-1 | CSVEDLGQGANEQFF